This T cell receptor beta chain was observed in a study of naive and memory T cell subsets. This CDR3 spans 16 amino acids. V shed 4 bases, J shed 0 bases, and the junction held 4 bases outside the gene matches. CDR1 is SGHRS, CDR2 YFSETQ, per germline. This clonotype was detected many times. Ligated cDNA underwent four rounds of PCR with nested alpha and beta constant region primers and SP2. For blood and skin samples, reverse transcription used TCR alpha and beta constant primers. TCRdb processed the 5' RACE reads anew with MiXCR; each CDR3 protein has one entry. Of about 48,000 distinct CDR3 sequences listed, about 4.8% were seen once; the top ten hold approximately 0.84%. An oligonucleotide containing a UMI was ligated to the 3' end of TCR cDNA.

The chain is built from TRBV5-1 and TRBJ2-3; 11 bases match TRBD2. The receptor comes from a female donor in good health. The CDR3 coding sequence is TGCGCCAGCAGCGTGGGACTAGCGGTTAGCACAGATACGCAGTATTTT. It yields the protein CASSVGLAVSTDTQYF.